What follows describes a single T cell receptor beta chain. No antigen is known for it. Viral peptide pools were used in the ViraFEST assay to expand antigen-specific CD4+ T cells, and sequencing came afterward. Subsequent to a culture period of more than 9 days, CD4+ T cells were isolated. The vaccine recipients had no prior SARS-CoV-2 infection, with negative nucleocapsid antibodies. On both days 3 and 7, half of the culture medium was replaced with IL-2 medium. The data originate from a study of vaccination effects on CD4 cells after COVID-19. Findings and caveats of the study: Cross-reaction with common cold coronaviruses was seen in only 1 of 255 vaccine-induced clones from healthy vaccinees. Late after vaccination, infection- and vaccine-induced clones showed marked clonal contraction.

Trimming removed 4 bases from V and 7 bases from J; junction bases left unmatched: 9. The germline gives CDR1 SGHTA, CDR2 FQGNSA. The CDR3 has 15 amino acids. Profiled with immunoSEQ multiplex PCR; TCRdb holds only in-frame clones, not every one. The sample lists tens of thousands of clones; 60% to 80% were seen once. Sequences were derived from CD4+ T cells from PBMCs cultured with HCoV-OC43 spike peptides, sampled before COVID-19 vaccination. Subset given: HCoV-OC43 spike overlapping peptide pool stimulation. The receptor comes from a human donor who received a COVID-19 vaccine. This chain connects TRBV7-2 to TRBJ2-1; 8 bases align to TRBD2. The CDR3, as DNA: TGTGCCAGCAGCTCCCCTAGCGGGTTTTCGAATGAGCAGTTCTTC. It codes for CASSSPSGFSNEQFF.